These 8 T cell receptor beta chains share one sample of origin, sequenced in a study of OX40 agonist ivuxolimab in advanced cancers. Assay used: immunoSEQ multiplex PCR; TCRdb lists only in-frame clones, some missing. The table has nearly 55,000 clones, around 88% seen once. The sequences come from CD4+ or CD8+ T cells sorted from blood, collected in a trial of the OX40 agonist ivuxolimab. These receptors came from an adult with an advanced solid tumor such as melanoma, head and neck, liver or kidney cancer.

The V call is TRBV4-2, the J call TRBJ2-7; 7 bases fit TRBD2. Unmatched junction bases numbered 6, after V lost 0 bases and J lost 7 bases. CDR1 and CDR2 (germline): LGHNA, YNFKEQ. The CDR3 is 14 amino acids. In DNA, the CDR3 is TGTGCCAGCAGCCAAGACGTCGGGGGGTGGGAGCAGTACTTC. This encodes CASSQDVGGWEQYF.

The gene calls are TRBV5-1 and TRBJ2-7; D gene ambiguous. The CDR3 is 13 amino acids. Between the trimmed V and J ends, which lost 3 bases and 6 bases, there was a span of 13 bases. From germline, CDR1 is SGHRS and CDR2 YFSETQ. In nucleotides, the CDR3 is TGCGCCAGCAGCTCGGACGGAGATATCGAGCAGTACTTC. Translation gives CASSSDGDIEQYF.

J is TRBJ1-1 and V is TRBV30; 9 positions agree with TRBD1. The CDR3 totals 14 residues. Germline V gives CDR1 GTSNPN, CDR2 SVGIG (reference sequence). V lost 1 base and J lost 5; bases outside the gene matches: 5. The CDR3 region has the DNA TGTGCCTGGAGTGGACAGGGGGTACGGACTGAAGCTTTCTTT. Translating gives CAWSGQGVRTEAFF.

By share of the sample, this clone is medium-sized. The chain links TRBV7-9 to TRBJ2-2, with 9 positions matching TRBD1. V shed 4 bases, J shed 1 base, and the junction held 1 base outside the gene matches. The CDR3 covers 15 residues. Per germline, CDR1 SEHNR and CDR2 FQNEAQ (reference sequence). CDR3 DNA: TGTGCCAGCAGCTCGGGACAGGGGAACACCGGGGAGCTGTTTTTT. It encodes CASSSGQGNTGELFF.

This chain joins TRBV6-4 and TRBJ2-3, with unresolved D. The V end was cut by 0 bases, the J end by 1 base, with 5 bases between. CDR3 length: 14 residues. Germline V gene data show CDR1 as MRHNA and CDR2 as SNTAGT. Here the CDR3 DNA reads TGTGCCAGCAGTGACTCTATCGGCACAGATACGCAGTATTTT. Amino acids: CASSDSIGTDTQYF.

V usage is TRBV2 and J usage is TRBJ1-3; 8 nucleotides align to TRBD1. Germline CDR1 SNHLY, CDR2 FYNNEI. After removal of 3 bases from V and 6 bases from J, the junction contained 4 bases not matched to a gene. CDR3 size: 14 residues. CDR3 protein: CASSERTGPNTIYF. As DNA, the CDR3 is TGTGCCAGCAGTGAGAGGACAGGGCCAAACACCATATATTTT.

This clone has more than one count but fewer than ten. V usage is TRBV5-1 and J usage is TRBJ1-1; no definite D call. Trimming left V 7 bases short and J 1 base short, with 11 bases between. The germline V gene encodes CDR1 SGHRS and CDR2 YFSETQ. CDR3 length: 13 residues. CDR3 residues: CASRAGTNTEAFF. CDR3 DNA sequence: TGCGCCAGCCGAGCGGGTACGAACACTGAAGCTTTCTTT.

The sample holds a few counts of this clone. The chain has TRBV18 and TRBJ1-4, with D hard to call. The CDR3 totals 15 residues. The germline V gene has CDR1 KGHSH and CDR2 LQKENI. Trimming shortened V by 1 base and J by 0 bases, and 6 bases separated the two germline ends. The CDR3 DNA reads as TGTGCCAGCTCACCACAGGCGTCAACTAATGAAAAACTGTTTTTT. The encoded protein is CASSPQASTNEKLFF.